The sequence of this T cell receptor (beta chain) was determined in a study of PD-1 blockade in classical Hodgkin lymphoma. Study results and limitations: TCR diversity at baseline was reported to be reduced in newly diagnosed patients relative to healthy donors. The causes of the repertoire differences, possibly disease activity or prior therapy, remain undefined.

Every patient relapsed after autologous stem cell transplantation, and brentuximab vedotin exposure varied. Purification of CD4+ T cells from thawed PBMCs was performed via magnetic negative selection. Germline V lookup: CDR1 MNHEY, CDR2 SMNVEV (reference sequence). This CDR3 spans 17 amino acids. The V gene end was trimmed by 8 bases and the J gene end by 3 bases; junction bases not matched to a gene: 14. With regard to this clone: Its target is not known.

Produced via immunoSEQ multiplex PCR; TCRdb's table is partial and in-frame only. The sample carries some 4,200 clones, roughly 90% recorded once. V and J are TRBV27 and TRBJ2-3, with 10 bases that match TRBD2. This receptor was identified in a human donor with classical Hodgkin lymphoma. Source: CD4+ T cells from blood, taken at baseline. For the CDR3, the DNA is TGTGCCAGCTCTGGGGGCGGTGTTAGCGGGGGGACAGATACGCAGTATTTT. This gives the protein CASSGGGVSGGTDTQYF.